This is a list of T cell receptor beta chains from one sample in a study of blood T cell repertoires in COVID-19. Repertoires were generated with immunoSEQ multiplex PCR, while TCRdb's copy carries only in-frame clones and drops some. This sample has 210,000 or so clones; roughly 90% occur once, and the top ten carry about 2.2%. Sequenced: peripheral blood. Every receptor here comes from a woman aged 45-60 years with acute or convalescent COVID-19. Both conserved end residues are part of each CDR3. A D gene is named only where the DNA matches it firmly. The listing skips clone size in some rows; elsewhere it reads once, few, many or a size class.

clone size | J gene | V gene | D gene | CDR3 protein | CDR3 DNA
. | TRBJ1-5 | TRBV5-8 | . | CASSKDRAQPQHF | TGTGCCAGCAGCAAGGACAGAGCTCAGCCCCAGCATTTT
. | TRBJ2-5 | TRBV20-1 | TRBD2 | CSASHVEAGAYQETQYF | TGCAGTGCTAGTCACGTAGAAGCGGGAGCGTACCAAGAGACCCAGTACTTC
. | TRBJ1-2 | TRBV7-2 | TRBD1 | CASSLAGGTRRGYTF | TGTGCCAGCAGCTTGGCAGGGGGTACTCGGAGAGGCTACACCTTC
. | TRBJ1-4 | TRBV28 | . | CASSLPQGHEKLFF | TGTGCCAGCAGTCTTCCCCAGGGGCATGAAAAACTGTTTTTT
once | TRBJ2-7 | TRBV7-2 | TRBD1 | CASSPLGQGFDEQYF | TGTGCCAGCAGCCCCTTGGGACAGGGGTTCGACGAGCAGTACTTC
. | TRBJ1-2 | TRBV2 | . | CASSEGAGYTF | TGTGCCAGCAGTGAAGGGGCAGGCTACACCTTC
. | TRBJ2-1 | TRBV29-1 | . | CSVDPSVRGEQFF | TGCAGCGTTGATCCCTCGGTCCGAGGTGAGCAGTTCTTC
once | TRBJ1-3 | TRBV3-1/TRBV3-2 | . | CASSQGARVRGTIYF | TGTGCCAGCAGCCAAGGAGCGAGGGTCCGGGGCACCATATATTTT
few | TRBJ1-5 | TRBV27 | . | CASSWGGNQPQHF | TGTGCCAGCAGCTGGGGAGGCAATCAGCCCCAGCATTTT
few | TRBJ1-6 | TRBV6-5 | . | CASSYPGTNSPLHF | TGTGCCAGCAGTTACCCAGGAACCAATTCACCCCTCCACTTT
. | TRBJ2-3 | TRBV7-9 | TRBD2 | CASSFWRGAGTDTQYF | TGTGCCAGCAGCTTCTGGCGGGGGGCCGGCACAGATACGCAGTATTTT
. | TRBJ2-5 | TRBV5-1 | TRBD2 | CASSWSPGGGGARETQYF | TGCGCCAGCAGCTGGTCCCCTGGAGGCGGGGGGGCGAGGGAGACCCAGTACTTC
few | TRBJ2-7 | TRBV5-1 | . | CASSWDKTYEQYF | TGCGCCAGCAGCTGGGACAAAACCTACGAGCAGTACTTC
. | TRBJ2-3 | TRBV27 | TRBD2 | CASSLLGSGGSTDTQYF | TGTGCCAGCAGTTTACTCGGTAGCGGGGGGTCCACAGATACGCAGTATTTT
. | TRBJ2-7 | TRBV2 | . | CASSGGQLYSYEQYF | TGTGCCAGCAGTGGCGGCCAACTTTACTCCTACGAGCAGTACTTC
. | TRBJ2-5 | TRBV19 | TRBD2 | CASSRAGDPQETQYF | TGTGCCAGTAGTAGGGCGGGGGACCCCCAAGAGACCCAGTACTTC
few | TRBJ2-7 | TRBV7-9 | TRBD1 | CASTQGAVEQYF | TGTGCCAGTACACAGGGGGCCGTCGAGCAGTACTTC
. | TRBJ1-5 | TRBV7-2 | . | CASSLDGQGSQPQHF | TGTGCCAGCAGCTTAGACGGGCAGGGGAGTCAGCCCCAGCATTTT
. | TRBJ1-4 | TRBV5-1 | TRBD1 | CASSPGSGGEKLFF | TGCGCCAGCAGCCCAGGGTCAGGGGGTGAAAAACTGTTTTTT
. | TRBJ2-3 | TRBV5-1 | TRBD2 | CASSSGLAGPFTDTQYF | TGCGCCAGCAGCTCGGGACTAGCGGGACCATTCACAGATACGCAGTATTTT
few | TRBJ1-1 | TRBV10-2 | . | CASSESTWGGNTEAFF | TGCGCCAGCAGTGAGTCCACGTGGGGGGGGAACACTGAAGCTTTCTTT
. | TRBJ1-1 | TRBV19 | . | CASSMFGPGVVGSF | TGTGCCAGTAGTATGTTCGGACCTGGGGTTGTTGGGAGCTTT
few | TRBJ1-5 | TRBV12-5 | TRBD1 | CASGFNRGLESNQPQHF | TGTGCTAGTGGCTTTAACAGGGGGCTTGAGAGCAATCAGCCCCAGCATTTT
. | TRBJ2-5 | TRBV24-1 | . | CATSDGRRGQETQYF | TGTGCCACCAGTGACGGGCGGAGGGGCCAAGAGACCCAGTACTTC
. | TRBJ2-4 | TRBV24-1 | . | CATSDPAPGHQNIQYF | TGTGCCACCAGTGACCCGGCGCCGGGACACCAAAACATTCAGTACTTC
. | TRBJ2-2 | TRBV9 | TRBD2 | CASSVAGTNTGELFF | TGTGCCAGCAGCGTAGCTGGGACTAATACCGGGGAGCTGTTTTTT
. | TRBJ1-5 | TRBV2 | . | CASTTDRSNQPQHF | TGTGCCAGCACCACGGACAGAAGCAATCAGCCCCAGCATTTT
. | TRBJ2-6 | TRBV7-9 | . | CASREGASGANVLTF | TGTGCCAGCAGGGAGGGTGCTAGTGGGGCCAACGTCCTGACTTTC
. | TRBJ1-2 | TRBV19 | . | CASSTRFPPAYGYTF | TGTGCCAGTAGTACGCGGTTCCCCCCTGCATATGGCTACACCTTC
. | TRBJ1-6 | TRBV5-1 | . | CASSYSGDSPLHF | TGCGCCAGCAGCTATTCAGGGGATTCACCCCTCCACTTT
. | TRBJ1-3 | TRBV6-2/TRBV6-3 | . | CASSSRTGFHSGNTIYF | TGTGCCAGCAGTTCAAGAACAGGCTTTCACTCTGGAAACACCATATATTTT
. | TRBJ2-1 | TRBV3-1/TRBV3-2 | TRBD2 | CASSLSSGGAPNEQFF | TGTGCCAGCAGCCTTTCTAGCGGGGGGGCCCCCAATGAGCAGTTCTTC
. | TRBJ2-5 | TRBV15 | . | CATSRAPVGSQETQYF | TGTGCCACCAGCAGAGCCCCGGTGGGGAGTCAAGAGACCCAGTACTTC
. | TRBJ2-1 | TRBV9 | . | CASSVETRDNEQFF | TGTGCCAGCAGCGTAGAAACACGGGACAATGAGCAGTTCTTC
. | TRBJ2-2 | TRBV5-1 | TRBD2 | CASSSGLAGGRSAGELFF | TGCGCCAGCAGCTCCGGACTAGCGGGGGGGAGGTCCGCCGGGGAGCTGTTTTTT
. | TRBJ2-1 | TRBV24-1 | TRBD2 | CATSGLADSYNEQFF | TGTGCCACCAGTGGACTAGCGGATTCCTACAATGAGCAGTTCTTC
. | TRBJ1-2 | TRBV18 | . | CASSPPDTAFYGYTF | TGTGCCAGCTCACCACCGGACACTGCTTTCTATGGCTACACCTTC
. | TRBJ1-1 | TRBV7-9 | . | CASSLAVPDTEAFF | TGTGCCAGCAGCTTAGCCGTTCCGGACACTGAAGCTTTCTTT
. | TRBJ1-3 | TRBV11-2 | TRBD1 | CASSLGLDRAGNTIYF | TGTGCCAGCAGCTTAGGCCTTGACAGGGCTGGAAACACCATATATTTT
. | TRBJ2-1 | TRBV5-1 | TRBD2 | CASSPGGTSGYNEQFF | TGCGCCAGCAGCCCCGGCGGGACTAGCGGTTACAATGAGCAGTTCTTC
. | TRBJ2-7 | TRBV3-1/TRBV3-2 | TRBD2 | CASSQGLAGLYEQYF | TGTGCCAGCAGCCAAGGGTTAGCGGGATTGTACGAGCAGTACTTC
. | TRBJ2-1 | TRBV19 | TRBD1 | CASSHPTGSYNEQFF | TGTGCCAGTAGTCACCCGACAGGGTCCTACAATGAGCAGTTCTTC
. | TRBJ1-4 | TRBV7-9 | TRBD1 | CASSLNLGQAGEKLFF | TGTGCCAGCAGCTTAAACCTCGGACAGGCGGGGGAAAAACTGTTTTTT
. | TRBJ1-2 | TRBV7-2 | . | CASSLVSAGANYGYTF | TGTGCCAGCAGCTTAGTTTCAGCGGGGGCTAACTATGGCTACACCTTC
. | TRBJ1-2 | TRBV11-3 | . | CASGKQGSGYTF | TGTGCCAGCGGAAAACAGGGTTCTGGCTACACCTTC
. | TRBJ2-4 | TRBV4-1 | . | CASSQDRGNIQYF | TGCGCCAGCAGCCAAGATAGGGGAAACATTCAGTACTTC
. | TRBJ1-1 | TRBV15 | . | CATSGRGTEAFF | TGTGCCACCAGCGGCCGGGGCACTGAAGCTTTCTTT
. | TRBJ2-7 | TRBV6-2/TRBV6-3 | . | CASSPGLQAYEQYF | TGTGCCAGCAGCCCGGGACTCCAAGCCTACGAGCAGTACTTC
. | TRBJ1-6 | TRBV3-1/TRBV3-2 | . | CASSQERGRAGSPLHF | TGTGCCAGCAGCCAAGAAAGGGGGAGGGCTGGTTCACCCCTCCACTTT
. | TRBJ2-1 | TRBV19 | TRBD2 | CAIIGGGEQFF | TGTGCCATCATCGGGGGGGGTGAGCAGTTCTTC
. | TRBJ2-3 | TRBV24-1 | TRBD1 | CATSDPGTGWGTDTQYF | TGTGCCACCAGTGATCCTGGGACAGGGTGGGGCACAGATACGCAGTATTTT
. | TRBJ2-3 | TRBV30 | TRBD2 | CAWSLGGDTQYF | TGTGCCTGGAGCTTGGGGGGGGATACGCAGTATTTT
. | TRBJ2-7 | TRBV5-1 | . | CASSHTTDYEQYF | TGCGCCAGCAGCCACACGACAGACTACGAGCAGTACTTC
. | TRBJ1-3 | TRBV19 | TRBD1 | CASSGRQGFSGNTIYF | TGTGCCAGTAGTGGGAGACAGGGTTTCTCTGGAAACACCATATATTTT
. | TRBJ1-2 | TRBV7-9 | . | CASSLGQALTF | TGTGCCAGCAGCTTAGGACAGGCATTGACCTTC